Below, 23 T cell receptor beta chains from the same sample are listed, as sequenced in a study of spatial heterogeneity in lung cancer. Each CDR3 protein gets one entry after TCRdb re-called the 5' RACE reads with MiXCR. The table has about 23,000 distinct CDR3 sequences, 4.5% to 5.5% seen once. The time point here: sample taken at primary tumor resection. The sequenced material consisted of unsorted whole RNA from tumor, nontumor lung or frozen PBMC. The input for sequencing was PBMCs, taken at surgery. The receptor set was obtained from a male donor with early-stage non-small cell lung cancer.

This clonotype was observed many times. The genes are TRBV28 and TRBJ2-1; a weak D match, TRBD2 (6 bases). Deletions cut 8 bases from V and 4 bases from J, with 18 bases between. The CDR3 loop spans 15 amino acids. Germline loops: CDR1 MDHEN, CDR2 SYDVKM. The CDR3 loop is CASVSAGSSYNEQFF. DNA of the CDR3: TGTGCCAGCGTTTCGGCGGGATCGAGTTACAATGAGCAGTTCTTC.

This clonotype was recorded at least ten times. The chain links TRBV28 to TRBJ2-1; no clear D. Germline assignment: CDR1 MDHEN and CDR2 SYDVKM. The ends were cut back, 3 bases at V and 6 bases at J, with 18 bases in the middle. The CDR3 extends over 16 amino acids. CDR3 coding DNA: TGTGCCAGCAGTTTGGCATTATCAACTTTGGGCAATGAGCAGTTCTTC. It encodes CASSLALSTLGNEQFF. The variable domain in full, completed from reference TRBV28 and TRBJ2-1, reads DVKVTQSSRYLVKRTGEKVFLECVQDMDHENMFWYRQDPGLGLRLIYFSYDVKMKEKGDIPEGYSVSREKKERFSLILESASTNQTSMYLCASSLALSTLGNEQFFGPGTRLTVL.

There are many counts of this clonotype. The chain couples TRBV12-3 or TRBV12-4 to TRBJ1-5, with D maybe TRBD1 (5 bases). The CDR3 length is 13 residues. Trimming took 7 bases from V and 3 from J, leaving 10 bases between them. CDR3 sequence: CASTWGDNQPQHF. CDR3 DNA: TGTGCCAGCACCTGGGGGGACAATCAGCCCCAGCATTTT.

This clonotype was found many times. J is TRBJ2-5 and V is TRBV5-1; D is unresolved. Germline V gene sequence: CDR1 SGHRS, CDR2 YFSETQ. Trimming shortened V by 2 bases and J by 3 bases, and 11 bases separated the two germline ends. The CDR3 loop spans 14 amino acids. The DNA for the CDR3 is TGCGCCAGCAGCTTACGGCAGGATGAAGAGACCCAGTACTTC. This encodes CASSLRQDEETQYF.

This clonotype was counted at least ten times. V and J are TRBV14 and TRBJ1-1, with no clear D. Germline CDR1 SGHDN, CDR2 FVKESK. There are 12 residues in the CDR3. With 1 base removed from V and 11 bases from J, the gap between germline ends came to 11 bases. As DNA, the CDR3 is TGTGCCAGCAGCCAAGTTTCTTGGGCGGCTTTCTTT. Amino acid sequence: CASSQVSWAAFF.

This clonotype was counted ten times or more. The chain employs TRBV12-3 or TRBV12-4 and TRBJ2-1, with D perhaps TRBD1 (5 bases). Trimming left V 6 bases short and J 0 bases short, with 21 bases between. This CDR3 comprises 18 residues. Here the CDR3 reads CASSSDAQGVSSYNEQFF. The CDR3 nucleotides are TGTGCCAGCAGCTCGGACGCCCAAGGGGTCAGCTCCTACAATGAGCAGTTCTTC.

In its sample, this clonotype was seen many times. At one end, the junction sequence differs from germline, possibly due to a read error. This sequence joins TRBV5-1 and TRBJ2-7; TRBD2 matches at 14 bases. Germline CDR1 reads SGHRS; CDR2 reads YFSETQ. This CDR3 has 14 amino acids. CDR3 protein: CASSLEGLAGGVDF. The CDR3 bases are TGCGCCAGCAGCTTGGAAGGACTAGCGGGGGGAGTGGACTTC.

At least ten counts were recorded for this clonotype. The chain has TRBV4-3 and TRBJ2-7; no definite D call. Germline CDR1 reads LGHNA; CDR2 reads YSLEER. CDR3 length: 15 amino acids. Trimming removed 3 bases from V and 2 bases from J, with 14 bases in between. As DNA, the CDR3 is TGCGCCAGCAGCCACGCCTTTATGGGCCCCTACGAGCAGTACTTC. Translated, it gives CASSHAFMGPYEQYF.

This clonotype was observed at least ten times. The chain recombines TRBV12-3 or TRBV12-4 with TRBJ1-2; no firm D call. This CDR3 comprises 14 residues. The V gene lost 0 bases and the J gene lost 2 bases, with 7 bases spanning the gap. DNA for the CDR3: TGTGCCAGCAGTTTAGCATCGATAAACTATGGCTACACCTTC. Protein: CASSLASINYGYTF.

Many counts were recorded for this clonotype. The genes are TRBV7-2 and TRBJ2-7; no firm D call. V shed 5 bases and J shed 6 bases, with 11 bases lying between them. CDR1 and CDR2 (germline): SGHTA, FQGNSA. The CDR3 runs to 12 residues. CDR3 region: CASSQRVGEQYF. The CDR3 DNA reads as TGTGCCAGCAGCCAACGAGTCGGCGAGCAGTACTTC.

This clonotype was detected ten times or more. This sequence joins TRBV7-9 and TRBJ1-1, with D tentatively TRBD1 (5 bases). Between the trimmed V and J ends, which lost 11 bases and 5 bases, there was a span of 15 bases. The CDR3 loop spans 12 amino acids. The germline V gene encodes CDR1 SEHNR and CDR2 FQNEAQ (reference sequence). CDR3 DNA: TGTGCCTCCACCGGGGGGGGGACTGAAGCTTTCTTT. It translates to CASTGGGTEAFF. The entire variable domain, with the rest obtained from reference TRBV7-9 and TRBJ1-1, is as follows: DTGVSQNPRHKITKRGQNVTFRCDPISEHNRLYWYRQTLGQGPEFLTYFQNEAQLEKSRLLSDRFSAERPKGSFSTLEIQRTEQGDSAMYLCASTGGGTEAFFGQGTRLTVV.

This clonotype was picked up many times. The chain employs TRBV6-6 and TRBJ2-1, with 9 bases that match TRBD1. Germline CDR1 reads MNHNY; CDR2 reads SVGAGI (reference sequence). The CDR3 runs 16 residues. The junction had 14 bases not matched to a gene; V was cut back by 5 bases and J by 9 bases. The CDR3 coding sequence is TGTGCCAGCAGTCCTACCGGGACAGGGCTGCGAGGTGAGCAGTTCTTC. Amino acids: CASSPTGTGLRGEQFF.

This clonotype rates as medium-sized (0.01 to 0.1%). The rearrangement joins TRBV6-5 to TRBJ2-4; the D gene is possibly TRBD1 (5 bases). V shed 10 bases and J shed 0 bases, with 19 bases lying between them. Germline V lookup: CDR1 MNHEY, CDR2 SVGAGI. The CDR3 has 16 residues. The CDR3 here is CATKGLRGEAKNIQYF. In nucleotides, the CDR3 is TGTGCCACCAAAGGGCTAAGGGGTGAAGCCAAAAACATTCAGTACTTC.

The chain couples TRBV20-1 to TRBJ1-2; 8 bases match TRBD1. V dropped 1 base and J dropped 4; count of bases not matched to a gene: 2. This CDR3 comprises 13 residues. The germline gives CDR1 DFQATT, CDR2 SNEGSKA (reference sequence). CDR3 DNA sequence: TGCAGTGCTAGAGGGACAGGGAGCTATGGCTACACCTTC. This encodes CSARGTGSYGYTF.

This clonotype has a handful of counts. This may be a read error: a much more frequent sequence differs by one nucleotide. The rearrangement joins TRBV6-2 or TRBV6-3 to TRBJ1-1; TRBD1 might be the D (5 bases). CDR1 MNHEY and CDR2 SVGEGT come from the germline V gene. This CDR3 spans 15 amino acids. Trimming cost V 6 bases and J 5 bases, with 19 bases left between them. This CDR3 is CASRPSSGTKTEAFF. In DNA form, the CDR3 reads TGTGCCAGCAGACCTTCATCCGGGACCAAAACTGAAGCTTTCTTT.

This clonotype was counted ten times or more. This chain links TRBV28 with TRBJ1-2, with D possibly being TRBD1 (5 bases). V lost 2 bases and J lost 8, with 6 bases in between. Per the germline V gene, CDR1 is MDHEN and CDR2 is SYDVKM. The CDR3 is 11 amino acids. The CDR3 DNA sequence: TGTGCCAGCAGTTTAGGACACGGCTACACCTTC. Amino acids: CASSLGHGYTF.

In its sample, this clonotype was seen many times. The chain is built from TRBV3-1 and TRBJ2-3; either TRBD1 or TRBD2 may fit D (5 bases each). Trimming left V 3 bases short and J 2 bases short, with 9 bases between. CDR1 is LGHDT, CDR2 YNNKEL, per germline (reference sequence). The CDR3 runs 14 residues. The CDR3 DNA sequence: TGTGCCAGCAGCCACGAGGGGTTCACAGATACGCAGTATTTT. Its translation: CASSHEGFTDTQYF.

This clonotype was counted many times. V is TRBV12-3 or TRBV12-4 and J is TRBJ1-6; unclear D gene. The CDR3 is 15 amino acids. The V end lost 1 base, the J end lost 0 bases, and 4 bases lay between the germline ends. The CDR3 DNA reads TGTGCCAGCAGTTTAGTAGGCTCCTATAATTCACCCCTCCACTTT. It encodes CASSLVGSYNSPLHF.

This clonotype was observed at least ten times. This sequence joins TRBV14 and TRBJ2-6; D could derive from TRBD1 or TRBD2 (5 bases each). Looked up from germline, CDR1 is SGHDN and CDR2 is FVKESK. V was shortened by 2 bases and J by 2 bases, with 10 bases between the two germline ends. The CDR3 covers 16 residues. The DNA of the CDR3 is TGTGCCAGCAGCCAAATCCAGGGAGCTGGGGCCAACGTCCTGACTTTC. Translating it yields CASSQIQGAGANVLTF.

Regarding this clonotype: A much larger clonotype is one base distant, so this may be a read error. This chain links TRBV7-2 with TRBJ2-3, with unresolved D. This CDR3 region has 13 residues. Germline lookup yields CDR1 SGHTA and CDR2 FQGNSA. CDR3: CVSSLARTDTQYF. As DNA, the CDR3 is TGTGTCAGCAGCTTAGCCAGGACAGATACGCAGTATTTT.

This clonotype was seen ten or more times. The CDR3 DNA sequence: TGTGCCAGTAGCACAGGGTGGAACTATGGCTACACCTTC. Its protein product is CASSTGWNYGYTF. V usage is TRBV19 and J usage is TRBJ1-2; the D gene is possibly TRBD1 (6 bases). The V end was cut by 6 bases, the J end by 2 bases, with 10 bases between. The CDR3 is 13 amino acids. Germline CDR1 reads LNHDA; CDR2 reads SQIVND (reference sequence).

This clonotype has a count of ten or more. The rearrangement joins TRBV24-1 to TRBJ2-3; 8 bases match TRBD1. This CDR3 is 16 amino acids long. CDR1 and CDR2 from the germline V gene are KGHDR and SFDVKD. J was trimmed by 3 bases and V by 5 bases; bases with no gene match: 9. As DNA, the CDR3 is TGTGCCACCAGTGGCGTTGACAGGGGTTCTACAGATACGCAGTATTTT. It yields the protein CATSGVDRGSTDTQYF.

At least ten counts were recorded for this clonotype. The genes are TRBV20-1 and TRBJ1-1; 7 bases are shared with TRBD1. The V segment lost 6 bases and the J segment 4 bases; nucleotides outside the gene matches: 5. The germline gives CDR1 DFQATT, CDR2 SNEGSKA (reference sequence). CDR3 size: 12 residues. CDR3 nucleotide sequence: TGCAGTGCCCAAACAGGGGTCACTGAAGCTTTCTTT. It is translated as CSAQTGVTEAFF.